This T cell receptor beta chain was recovered during a study of T cells in Graves' hyperthyroidism and ophthalmopathy. Background on the study: It was at initial diagnosis, before any treatment, that peripheral blood was collected.

RNA transcripts gave rise to amplified TCR beta CDR3 regions. Primed by the HTBI set, a first-round RT-PCR was run on the TCR CDR3. Using its own MiXCR run on the multiplex PCR reads, TCRdb lists one record per CDR3 protein. The sample has around 600,000 distinct CDR3 sequences; around 14% are singletons. PBMCs stemmed from less than 13 ml fresh peripheral blood. This CDR3 is built from 13 residues. CDR1 and CDR2 from the germline V gene are MNHEY and SVGEGT. The V gene lost 2 bases and the J gene lost 1 base, with 6 bases spanning the gap. This clonotype was counted a few times. A much larger clone differs from this one at a single base, so this may be a read error.

The chain is built from TRBV6-2 or TRBV6-3 and TRBJ2-7; D is ambiguous. The sequencing input was blood. The TCR was taken from a woman aged 18-29 years with Graves' ophthalmopathy. Here the CDR3 DNA reads TGTGCCAGCAGTTACATGGGGTCCTACGAGCAGTACTTC. Residues: CASSYMGSYEQYF.